A selection of T cell receptor beta chains follows, all from one sample in a study of OX40 agonist ivuxolimab in advanced cancers. Sequencing used immunoSEQ multiplex PCR; TCRdb keeps in-frame clones, though not all of them. This sample carries fewer than 75,000 clones, around 81% of them seen once, and the ten largest clones take 8.2%. The sample in question was CD4+ or CD8+ T cells sorted from blood, obtained in a trial of the OX40 agonist ivuxolimab. These receptors came from an adult with an advanced solid tumor such as melanoma, head and neck, liver or kidney cancer. Each CDR3 is given with its conserved first and last residue. Fields, in order: CDR3 protein, CDR3 DNA, V gene, clone size, D gene, J gene. The D gene is left open where the match is weak. Expanded clones are given a class, and other clones once, few, many or no size at all.

CASSESWGGYTF | TGCGCCAGCAGTGAGAGTTGGGGAGGCTACACCTTC | TRBV10-2 | NA | NA | TRBJ1-2
CASSLPPTETQYF | TGCGCCAGCAGCTTGCCGCCAACAGAGACCCAGTACTTC | TRBV5-1 | NA | NA | TRBJ2-5
CAWSSNTGELFF | TGTGCCTGGAGTTCTAACACCGGGGAGCTGTTTTTT | TRBV30 | NA | NA | TRBJ2-2
CATSARDRGATGELFF | TGTGCCACCAGCGCCCGGGACAGGGGTGCCACCGGGGAGCTGTTTTTT | TRBV15 | NA | TRBD1 | TRBJ2-2
CTSSQERGAQETQYF | TGCACCAGCAGCCAAGAGCGGGGGGCTCAAGAGACCCAGTACTTC | TRBV1 | NA | NA | TRBJ2-5
CASTLMGPDSNQPQHF | TGTGCCAGCACCCTTATGGGCCCGGATAGCAATCAGCCCCAGCATTTT | TRBV6-6 | once | NA | TRBJ1-5
CASRPPRLAGNNEQFF | TGTGCCAGCAGACCTCCCAGGCTAGCGGGGAACAATGAGCAGTTCTTC | TRBV6-6 | NA | TRBD2 | TRBJ2-1
CASSLVRLAADTQYF | TGTGCCAGCAGCTTAGTAAGGCTAGCTGCAGATACGCAGTATTTT | TRBV7-6 | NA | NA | TRBJ2-3
CASSLGTGGYGYTF | TGTGCCAGCAGTCTGGGGACGGGGGGATATGGCTACACCTTC | TRBV28 | NA | NA | TRBJ1-2
CATHRDRSSPLHF | TGTGCCACCCACCGGGACAGGAGTTCACCCCTCCACTTT | TRBV6-1 | NA | TRBD1 | TRBJ1-6
CASTRQGSSNYGYTF | TGTGCCAGCACCCGACAAGGTTCATCTAACTATGGCTACACCTTC | TRBV28 | few | NA | TRBJ1-2
CASSQMGLAGETQYF | TGTGCCAGCTCACAAATGGGACTAGCCGGTGAGACCCAGTACTTC | TRBV18 | NA | TRBD2 | TRBJ2-5
CASSLTATVTEAFF | TGTGCCAGCAGCTTAACAGCAACGGTCACTGAAGCTTTCTTT | TRBV7-3 | NA | NA | TRBJ1-1
CASSVTTGLNGYTF | TGTGCCAGCAGCGTAACTACAGGGTTAAATGGCTACACCTTC | TRBV5-8 | NA | NA | TRBJ1-2
CASSEWQGRKLFF | TGTGCCAGCAGTGAGTGGCAGGGCAGAAAACTGTTTTTT | TRBV2 | NA | NA | TRBJ1-4
CASSFRLGSYNSPLHF | TGTGCCAGCAGCTTTCGTCTGGGGTCTTATAATTCACCCCTCCACTTT | TRBV7-9 | NA | NA | TRBJ1-6
CASSQAEPPGSF | TGTGCCAGCAGCCAAGCTGAACCTCCGGGGAGCTTC | TRBV14 | few | NA | TRBJ2-7
CASSRTSSSGNTIYF | TGTGCCAGCAGCCGCACCTCAAGCTCTGGAAACACCATATATTTT | TRBV11-2 | NA | NA | TRBJ1-3
CASSSQGAEEQYF | TGTGCCAGCAGTTCACAGGGGGCTGAAGAGCAGTACTTC | TRBV27 | NA | TRBD1 | TRBJ2-7
CASSLMAGSGKETQYF | TGTGCCAGCAGCTTGATGGCTGGGAGTGGTAAAGAGACCCAGTACTTC | TRBV5-6 | few | NA | TRBJ2-5
CASGFLLTGGWATEAFF | TGTGCTAGTGGTTTTCTCCTTACAGGAGGGTGGGCCACTGAAGCTTTCTTT | TRBV12-5 | NA | NA | TRBJ1-1
CASSSLRDRGRTGELFF | TGTGCCAGCAGCTCACTACGGGACAGGGGGCGCACCGGGGAGCTGTTTTTT | TRBV11-1 | NA | TRBD1 | TRBJ2-2
CASSLSLADYSGANVLTF | TGTGCCAGCAGTTTATCCCTAGCGGACTACTCTGGGGCCAACGTCCTGACTTTC | TRBV28 | NA | TRBD2 | TRBJ2-6
CAWSVGQGDQPQHF | TGTGCCTGGAGTGTTGGACAGGGGGATCAGCCCCAGCATTTT | TRBV30 | NA | TRBD1 | TRBJ1-5
CASSLWGLGQPQHF | TGTGCCAGCAGTTTATGGGGGCTCGGTCAGCCCCAGCATTTT | TRBV27 | once | NA | TRBJ1-5
CASSLGSRYTEAFF | TGTGCCAGCAGCTTAGGTTCTCGGTACACTGAAGCTTTCTTT | TRBV11-2 | NA | NA | TRBJ1-1
CASSLEPGGDGYEQYF | TGTGCCAGCAGCTTGGAACCAGGGGGTGATGGCTACGAGCAGTACTTC | TRBV5-6 | NA | TRBD1 | TRBJ2-7
CASSFRDRDIGELFF | TGTGCCAGCAGCTTCCGGGACAGGGATATCGGGGAGCTGTTTTTT | TRBV7-6 | NA | TRBD1 | TRBJ2-2
CASSKLSSGIDEQFF | TGTGCCAGCTCTAAACTCTCTAGCGGGATTGATGAGCAGTTCTTC | TRBV14 | NA | TRBD2 | TRBJ2-1
CASRTPSRGANTEAFF | TGTGCCAGTAGGACCCCATCGAGGGGAGCGAACACTGAAGCTTTCTTT | TRBV19 | NA | NA | TRBJ1-1
CASSRPGQPLRGGTQYF | TGCGCCAGCAGTCGTCCGGGACAGCCTCTTAGGGGGGGGACGCAGTATTTT | TRBV23-1 | NA | NA | TRBJ2-3
CASSLNWRGTYNEQFF | TGTGCCAGCAGCTTAAACTGGCGCGGAACCTACAATGAGCAGTTCTTC | TRBV7-9 | NA | NA | TRBJ2-1
CASSDRGGETQYF | TGTGCCAGTTCGGACAGGGGCGGAGAGACCCAGTACTTC | TRBV19 | NA | TRBD1 | TRBJ2-5
CASSKLFGTGPPF | TGTGCCAGCAGCAAATTATTTGGCACAGGGCCGCCCTTC | TRBV21-1 | NA | NA | TRBJ2-7
CASSRLAGSYEQYF | TGTGCCAGCAGCAGACTAGCGGGTTCCTACGAGCAGTACTTC | TRBV9 | few | TRBD2 | TRBJ2-7
CASSQDSGTLAYEQYF | TGCGCCAGCAGCCAAGACTCAGGGACCCTGGCCTACGAGCAGTACTTC | TRBV4-3 | NA | NA | TRBJ2-7
CASSFKSTDTQYF | TGTGCCAGCAGCTTCAAGAGCACAGATACGCAGTATTTT | TRBV27 | NA | NA | TRBJ2-3
CASSQDSGGTTGELFF | TGCGCCAGCAGCCAAGATTCTGGAGGGACGACCGGGGAGCTGTTTTTT | TRBV4-1 | NA | NA | TRBJ2-2
CASSPFEGLVTGELFF | TGTGCCAGCAGTCCCTTTGAGGGGCTGGTCACCGGGGAGCTGTTTTTT | TRBV27 | NA | NA | TRBJ2-2
CASSVGGSFADTQYF | TGTGCCAGCAGCGTAGGTGGCAGTTTTGCAGATACGCAGTATTTT | TRBV7-2 | NA | NA | TRBJ2-3
CASSYGRGANTGELFF | TGTGCCAGCAGTTACGGGCGGGGGGCGAACACCGGGGAGCTGTTTTTT | TRBV6-5 | NA | TRBD2 | TRBJ2-2